The rows below give T cell receptor beta chains drawn from one sample of a study of blood T cell repertoires in COVID-19. Profiled with immunoSEQ multiplex PCR; TCRdb holds only in-frame clones, not every one. Of more than 150,000 clones in the sample, under 90% were seen once. The sequenced material came from peripheral blood. Receptors were obtained from a human donor in a cohort sampled during active COVID-19. CDR3s include the opening cysteine and the closing phenylalanine or tryptophan. The order of the fields is D gene, clone size, J gene, V gene, CDR3 DNA, CDR3 protein. D genes are given only for firm matches. Size is stated for part of the rows, as once, few or many counts, or as a class when the clone is expanded.

. . TRBJ1-2 TRBV5-4 TGTGCCAGCAGACATGACAGAGAAACCTATGGCTACACCTTC CASRHDRETYGYTF
. . TRBJ1-2 TRBV5-1 TGCGCCAGCAGCTCAGACTTTGGACAGAACTATGGCTACACCTTC CASSSDFGQNYGYTF
. once TRBJ1-1 TRBV27 TGTGCCAGCAGGAGGGACAAAAGGGCTGTCACTGAAGCTTTCTTT CASRRDKRAVTEAFF
. . TRBJ2-7 TRBV15 TGTGCCACCAGCAGAGAAATCGGACAGCCCTACGAGCAGTACTTC CATSREIGQPYEQYF
. . TRBJ1-3 TRBV7-7 TGTGCCAGCAGCACCGGACAGGGAAACACCATATATTTT CASSTGQGNTIYF
TRBD1 . TRBJ1-2 TRBV30 TGTGCCTGGAAGGGGACAGCTAACTATGGCTACACCTTC CAWKGTANYGYTF
TRBD1 . TRBJ1-6 TRBV3-1/TRBV3-2 TGTGCCAGCAGCCAAGGTTTGGGACAGGGCTATAATTCACCCCTCCACTTT CASSQGLGQGYNSPLHF
. . TRBJ2-2 TRBV5-1 TGCGCCAGCAGCCTAAGGACAGCGAACACCGGGGAGCTGTTTTTT CASSLRTANTGELFF
. . TRBJ2-7 TRBV27 TGTGCCAGCAGTCTCGGGATGTCCTACGAGCAGTACTTC CASSLGMSYEQYF
. . TRBJ1-1 TRBV6-1 TGTGCCAGCAGTGAGCTCCAGGTGAACACTGAAGCTTTCTTT CASSELQVNTEAFF
. . TRBJ1-5 TRBV19 TGTGCCAGTAGTATAGTGGGAGGAGGTTTCAATCAGCCCCAGCATTTT CASSIVGGGFNQPQHF
TRBD1 once TRBJ1-6 TRBV11-2 TGTGCCAGCAGCTTAGGACAGGGGGCAAAAAATTCACCCCTCCACTTT CASSLGQGAKNSPLHF
. . TRBJ1-1 TRBV15 TGTGCCACCAGCAGAGTATGGAACACTGAAGCTTTCTTT CATSRVWNTEAFF
TRBD1 . TRBJ2-7 TRBV7-6 TGTGCCAGCAGCTACGGGACAGGGGTCGACGAGCAGTACTTC CASSYGTGVDEQYF
. . TRBJ2-7 TRBV15 TGTGCCACCAGCAGAGATCCGGGCGAGCAGTACTTC CATSRDPGEQYF
. . TRBJ1-1 TRBV7-9 TGTGCCAGCAGCTTGGAGGGTTGGATCACTGAAGCTTTCTTT CASSLEGWITEAFF
TRBD2 . TRBJ2-7 TRBV7-9 TGTGCCAGCACCCGGCTACCCAGCGGGCCTAGCGGGGTAACCTACGAGCAGTACTTC CASTRLPSGPSGVTYEQYF
TRBD1 . TRBJ1-1 TRBV4-1 TGCGCCAGCAGCCAACCTACAGGGGGCAGGAACACTGAAGCTTTCTTT CASSQPTGGRNTEAFF
. . TRBJ1-6 TRBV5-4 TGTGCCAGCAGCTTAGAGCGGGGTCTCAATTCACCCCTCCACTTT CASSLERGLNSPLHF
TRBD1 . TRBJ1-5 TRBV10-3 TGTGCCATCAGTACAGGGGGAGAGCAGCCCCAGCATTTT CAISTGGEQPQHF
. . TRBJ1-1 TRBV9 TGTGCCAGCAGCGCTACAGTGAACACTGAAGCTTTCTTT CASSATVNTEAFF
. . TRBJ1-6 TRBV5-4 TGTGCCAGCAGCTTCCAGGGTGGGTCACCCCTCCACTTT CASSFQGGSPLHF
. . TRBJ2-1 TRBV7-3 TGTGCCAGCAGCTTAACTCCGAATCAGGTTAATGAGCAGTTCTTC CASSLTPNQVNEQFF
TRBD2 few TRBJ2-7 TRBV3-1/TRBV3-2 TGTGCCAGCAGCTCAGCGGGGGAGCCGGGGAGCTTC CASSSAGEPGSF
. . TRBJ1-4 TRBV12-3/TRBV12-4 TGTGCCAGCAGTTTAGCGGGGGGTGAAAAACTGTTTTTT CASSLAGGEKLFF
TRBD1 . TRBJ1-2 TRBV15 TGTGCCACCAGCAGACCGCAGGGGGCTAAGGGTGGCTACACCTTC CATSRPQGAKGGYTF
. few TRBJ1-6 TRBV23-1 TGCGCCAGCAGTCAGAGACAGGTGAGCTCCTATAATTCACCCCTCCACTTT CASSQRQVSSYNSPLHF
. few TRBJ2-7 TRBV2 TGTGCCAGCAGTGACACAGGATACGAGCAGTACTTC CASSDTGYEQYF
TRBD1 . TRBJ1-2 TRBV19 TGTGCCAGTAGTATCTTCGGGGACAGGGGGCCTCTTACGGATGGCTACACCTTC CASSIFGDRGPLTDGYTF
TRBD2 . TRBJ2-1 TRBV5-1 TGCGCCAGCAGCTTGGCCTTAGCGGGGGGGTCCTACTCCTACAATGAGCAGTTCTTC CASSLALAGGSYSYNEQFF
. . TRBJ2-5 TRBV5-1 TGCGCCAGCAGCCCGAACCCAGGAGGAGAAGAGACCCAGTACTTC CASSPNPGGEETQYF
. once TRBJ2-3 TRBV9 TGTGCCAGCAGCGTAGAGGAGGGGGGGCAAGCAGATACGCAGTATTTT CASSVEEGGQADTQYF
TRBD2 . TRBJ2-7 TRBV7-8 TGTGCCAGCAGCTTAGGCAATAGCGGGGGGGAGCAGTACTTC CASSLGNSGGEQYF
. . TRBJ2-5 TRBV7-2 TGTGCCAGCAGCTTATATCGCCCAGGTAGCGGAGAAGAGACCCAGTACTTC CASSLYRPGSGEETQYF
. . TRBJ1-5 TRBV19 TGTGCCAGTAGTATACCGGGGTCGGTTGGCGATCAGCCCCAGCATTTT CASSIPGSVGDQPQHF
TRBD1 . TRBJ2-7 TRBV5-8 TGTGCCAGCACCCGGGACAGGGGGCGAAGCGAGCAGTACTTC CASTRDRGRSEQYF
TRBD1 . TRBJ2-4 TRBV6-2/TRBV6-3 TGTGCCAGCAACCCCGGTGAGGGGGCTCGGGCCAAAAACATTCAGTACTTC CASNPGEGARAKNIQYF
. . TRBJ1-5 TRBV5-1 TGCGCCAGCAGCTTGAACGGAGCGGGCAATCAGCCCCAGCATTTT CASSLNGAGNQPQHF
. few TRBJ1-1 TRBV2 TGTGCCAGCAGTATAACAGGGTCCCCTTTCTTT CASSITGSPFF
TRBD2 . TRBJ2-1 TRBV5-1 TGCGCCAGCAGCTGGGGAGGGCCGCGCTCCTACAATGAGCAGTTCTTC CASSWGGPRSYNEQFF
TRBD1 . TRBJ1-2 TRBV20-1 TGCAGTGCTAGGACAGGGGAAGGCTACACCTTC CSARTGEGYTF
TRBD2 . TRBJ2-5 TRBV7-9 TGTGCCAGCAGCTCCACTCGACTAGCGGGGGCCTTCCAAGAGACCCAGTACTTC CASSSTRLAGAFQETQYF
. . TRBJ2-1 TRBV10-3 TGTGCCATCAACCGGCTCGGAAGGGGCTCTGCCGGGAGTCGCAATGAGCAGTTCTTC CAINRLGRGSAGSRNEQFF
TRBD1 once TRBJ1-3 TRBV5-5 TGTGCCAGCACCCCCGTAACAGGGGGCGAAGGCACCATATATTTT CASTPVTGGEGTIYF
TRBD2 . TRBJ2-7 TRBV9 TGTGCCAGCAGCCCATCCGGGGGGGACTCCTACGAGCAGTACTTC CASSPSGGDSYEQYF
. . TRBJ2-5 TRBV3-1/TRBV3-2 TGTGCCAGCAGCCAAGATTCCGTTATCGTCCAAGAGACCCAGTACTTC CASSQDSVIVQETQYF
TRBD2 . TRBJ2-5 TRBV2 TGTGCCAGCAGTGTTCGGGGGGAAGAGACCCAGTACTTC CASSVRGEETQYF
TRBD1 . TRBJ1-2 TRBV12-3/TRBV12-4 TGTGCCAGCAGTCCGGGACAGCGAGGCTACACCTTC CASSPGQRGYTF
. . TRBJ1-6 TRBV7-3 TGTGCCAGCAGCTCCCGCGGGGTTAGCTCCTATAATTCACCCCTCCACTTT CASSSRGVSSYNSPLHF
. . TRBJ1-2 TRBV10-3 TGTGCCATCAGTGAGTTAGGAGGGCGGTATGGCTACACCTTC CAISELGGRYGYTF
TRBD1 once TRBJ1-1 TRBV13 TGTGCCAGCAGCCCTAACAGGGGCGGAGGCACTGAAGCTTTCTTT CASSPNRGGGTEAFF
. once TRBJ2-7 TRBV12-3/TRBV12-4 TGTGCCAGCAGTTTGGCAGGTCAGGCCGAGCAGTACTTC CASSLAGQAEQYF
. few TRBJ1-2 TRBV4-1 TGCGCCAGCAGCCAGAGATGGACAGATGGCTACACCTTC CASSQRWTDGYTF
TRBD1 . TRBJ2-7 TRBV2 TGTGCCAGCAGTGAAGCCCGGGACAGGGGTAGTGAGCAGTACTTC CASSEARDRGSEQYF
. . TRBJ2-6 TRBV28 TGTGCCAGCAGTTCTATTCGAGGGCGAATTGGGGCCAACGTCCTGACTTTC CASSSIRGRIGANVLTF
. . TRBJ2-1 TRBV13 TGTGCCAGCAGCTTAGGTGGGGGGTGGCGCCAACAGAGCTCCTACAATGAGCAGTTCTTC CASSLGGGWRQQSSYNEQFF
TRBD1 . TRBJ2-7 TRBV12-5 TGTGCTAGTGGTTTGGTAACCCTAACCGGGACAGAAAACTACGAGCAGTACTTC CASGLVTLTGTENYEQYF
TRBD2 . TRBJ2-7 TRBV6-5 TGTGCCAGCCATGGACTAGCGGGCTACGAGCAGTACTTC CASHGLAGYEQYF
. . TRBJ1-1 TRBV12-3/TRBV12-4 TGTGCCAGCAGTTTCCTACAGGGCACTGAAGCTTTCTTT CASSFLQGTEAFF